One and the same sample provided the 13 T cell receptor beta chains below, sequenced in a study of blood T cells in healthy people across ages. The use of a sample-barcoded 5' primer and a J-beta primer mix characterized a second PCR of about 7 to 12 cycles. TCRdb reprocessed the 5' RACE reads via MiXCR and lists one record per CDR3 protein. The sample yields about 1,500,000 distinct CDR3 sequences, 28% seen once. The material sequenced was blood. These receptors originate from a young woman in good health.

This clonotype occurred a few times. The rearrangement uses TRBV5-1 and TRBJ2-1; D not resolved. The V end lost 3 bases, the J end lost 16 bases, and 14 bases lay between the germline ends. The germline V gene encodes CDR1 SGHRS and CDR2 YFSETQ. CDR3 length: 11 amino acids. The CDR3 here is CASSSLDRRFF. The CDR3, as DNA: TGCGCCAGCAGCTCGCTAGACCGGCGCTTCTTC.

The chain combines TRBV15 with TRBJ2-1, with 16 bases lining up with TRBD2. CDR3 length: 17 amino acids. V was pared by 5 bases and J by 5 bases, with 6 bases of the junction left unmatched. Germline CDR1 LNHNV, CDR2 YYDKDF (reference sequence). The CDR3 sequence: CATSSGTSGRGNNEQFF. CDR3 DNA: TGTGCCACCAGCTCCGGGACTAGCGGGAGGGGAAACAATGAGCAGTTCTTC.

This clonotype was picked up many times. The chain is built from TRBV6-6 and TRBJ2-3; no firm D call. Trimming stripped 0 bases from V and 4 bases from J, with 14 bases between. This CDR3 has 16 residues. Germline V lookup: CDR1 MNHNY, CDR2 SVGAGI (reference sequence). In DNA, the CDR3 is TGTGCCAGCAGTTACTCGATCCCCCCTGAATCAGATACGCAGTATTTT. It specifies CASSYSIPPESDTQYF.

The chain couples TRBV20-1 to TRBJ1-6; TRBD1 might be the D (6 bases). The CDR3 sequence is 13 residues long. V was clipped by 3 bases and J by 7 bases, with 10 bases between them. Germline lookup yields CDR1 DFQATT and CDR2 SNEGSKA (reference sequence). The CDR3 DNA sequence: TGCAGTGCTAGGGACAGTGTAAATTCACCCCTCCACTTT. Residues: CSARDSVNSPLHF.

This clonotype turned up a few times. This chain joins TRBV5-1 and TRBJ2-7, with D hard to call. V lost 4 bases and J 4 bases, leaving 15 bases between the germline ends. The CDR3 length is 14 residues. Germline values: CDR1 SGHRS, CDR2 YFSETQ. As DNA, the CDR3 is TGCGCCAGCAGCGTGCGAGGTCCCCCTTACGAGCAGTACTTC. Protein: CASSVRGPPYEQYF. The full variable domain, completed using reference TRBV5-1 and TRBJ2-7, is KAGVTQTPRYLIKTRGQQVTLSCSPISGHRSVSWYQQTPGQGLQFLFEYFSETQRNKGNFPGRFSGRQFSNSRSEMNVSTLELGDSALYLCASSVRGPPYEQYFGPGTRLTVT.

The chain is built from TRBV2 and TRBJ2-3, with 11 bases fitting TRBD1. Germline V CDR1 and CDR2: SNHLY, FYNNEI. Unmatched junction bases numbered 7, after V lost 8 bases and J lost 3 bases. CDR3 length: 15 residues. CDR3 region: CASARDRGLTDTQYF. The CDR3 nucleotides read TGTGCCAGCGCCCGGGACAGGGGGTTGACAGATACGCAGTATTTT. Full variable domain (remainder filled in from reference TRBV2 and TRBJ2-3): EPEVTQTPSHQVTQMGQEVILRCVPISNHLYFYWYRQILGQKVEFLVSFYNNEISEKSEIFDDQFSVERPDGSNFTLKIRSTKLEDSAMYFCASARDRGLTDTQYFGPGTRLTVL.

The CDR3 is CASRLAGAMGQYF. CDR3 coding DNA: TGTGCCAGCCGACTAGCGGGAGCAATGGGGCAGTATTTT. This chain joins TRBV12-3 or TRBV12-4 and TRBJ2-3; 12 bases are shared with TRBD2. The ends lost 8 bases at V and 11 bases at J; junction bases unmatched: 8. This CDR3 has 13 amino acids.

The V gene is TRBV2, the J gene TRBJ2-5; 9 bases fit TRBD2. The DNA end is more similar to TRBJ2-7, so the J call may be wrong. CDR1 and CDR2 (germline): SNHLY, FYNNEI. The CDR3 contains 13 residues. The CDR3 DNA sequence: TGTGCCAGCATAGCGGGGGTGGCGAACGAGCAGTACTTC. Its protein product is CASIAGVANEQYF.

This chain connects TRBV12-3 or TRBV12-4 to TRBJ1-5, with unresolved D. V was trimmed by 1 base and J by 4 bases, leaving 8 bases between them. CDR3 length equals 14 residues. The CDR3 DNA follows: TGTGCCAGCAGTTTAGGTTTAGCTAATCAGCCCCAGCATTTT. Amino acid sequence: CASSLGLANQPQHF.

This clonotype has a count of ten or more. The chain joins TRBV20-1 to TRBJ2-7, with D tentatively TRBD1 or TRBD2 (5 bases each). Trimming shortened V by 0 bases and J by 2 bases, and 14 bases separated the two germline ends. The CDR3 consists of 15 residues. Germline CDR1 is DFQATT and CDR2 is SNEGSKA (reference sequence). The CDR3 DNA is TGCAGTGCTAGAGATCCCAGGGAGAGAACCTACGAGCAGTACTTC. Its protein product is CSARDPRERTYEQYF.

This clonotype was counted between two and nine times. The V and J genes are TRBV20-1 and TRBJ2-1; TRBD2 matches 11 bases. CDR1 is DFQATT and CDR2 is SNEGSKA in the germline V gene (reference sequence). J was trimmed by 4 bases and V by 0 bases; bases with no gene match: 2. The CDR3 has 15 amino acids. CDR3 in DNA: TGCAGTGCTAGAGATGCTAGCGGGGGGTACAATGAGCAGTTCTTC. Protein: CSARDASGGYNEQFF.

The chain uses TRBV4-1 and TRBJ2-1; 11 bases match TRBD2. The end of the DNA aligns better with TRBJ2-7, so the J call may be wrong. CDR3 length equals 16 residues. Germline assignment: CDR1 MGHRA and CDR2 YSYEKL. The CDR3 reads CASSHSTSGSYNEQYF. DNA of the CDR3: TGCGCCAGCAGCCACTCAACTAGCGGGAGTTACAATGAGCAGTACTTC.

This clonotype was counted only a few times. The gene calls are TRBV5-1 and TRBJ1-2; TRBD1 matches 9 bases. Looked up from germline, CDR1 is SGHRS and CDR2 is YFSETQ. The junction had 8 bases not matched to a gene; V was cut back by 4 bases and J by 7 bases. The CDR3 runs to 14 residues. In DNA, the CDR3 is TGCGCCAGCAGCGCGGGACAGGGAAGTGGTGGCTACACCTTC. Its translation: CASSAGQGSGGYTF.